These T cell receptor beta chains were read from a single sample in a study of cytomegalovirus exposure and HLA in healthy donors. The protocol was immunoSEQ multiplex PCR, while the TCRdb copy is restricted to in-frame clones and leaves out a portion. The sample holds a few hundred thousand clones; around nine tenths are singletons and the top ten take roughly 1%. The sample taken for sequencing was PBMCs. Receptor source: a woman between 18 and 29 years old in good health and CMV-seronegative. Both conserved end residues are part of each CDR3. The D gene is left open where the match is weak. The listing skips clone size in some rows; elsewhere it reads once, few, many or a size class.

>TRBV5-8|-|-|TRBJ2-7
TGTGCCAGCAGCACCCCGCCAAGCACCTACGAGCAGTACTTC
CASSTPPSTYEQYF
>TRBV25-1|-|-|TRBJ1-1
TGTGCCAGCAGTGGACTCCCCCGAAAAGCTTTCTTT
CASSGLPRKAFF
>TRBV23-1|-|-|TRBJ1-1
TGCGCCAACACCGGGGTTGGGATGAACACTGAAGCTTTCTTT
CANTGVGMNTEAFF
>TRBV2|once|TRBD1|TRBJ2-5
TGTGCCAGCAGGGAAGACAGGGGAGGAAGAGAGACCCAGTACTTC
CASREDRGGRETQYF
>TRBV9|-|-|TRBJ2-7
TGTGCCAGCAGCCCCTCCTCGTTTCCCTACGAGCAGTACTTC
CASSPSSFPYEQYF
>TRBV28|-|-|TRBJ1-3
TGTGCCAGCAGTTTTGGTCAGGTATTTGCTGGAAACACCATATATTTT
CASSFGQVFAGNTIYF
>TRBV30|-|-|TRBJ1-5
TGTGCCTGGAGAGGAGGATCTAATCAGCCCCAGCATTTT
CAWRGGSNQPQHF
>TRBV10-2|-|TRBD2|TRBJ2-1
TGCGCCAGCAGTGAGTCGGCGCTAGCGGGAGGGCCTTTCGATGAGCAGTTCTTC
CASSESALAGGPFDEQFF
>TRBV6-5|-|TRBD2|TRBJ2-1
TGTGCCAGCAGTGCGGGACTAGCGGCATACAATGAGCAGTTCTTC
CASSAGLAAYNEQFF
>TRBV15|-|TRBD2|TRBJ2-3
TGTGCCACCAGCAGAGATCCTATAGCGGGAGGGAACACAGATACGCAGTATTTT
CATSRDPIAGGNTDTQYF
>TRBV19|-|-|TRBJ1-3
TGTGCCAGTAGTGTGGGGGACACCTCTGGAAACACCATATATTTT
CASSVGDTSGNTIYF
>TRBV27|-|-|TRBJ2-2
TGTGCCAGCAGTTTGATGGGACTCCCAGGGACAGTGAACACCGGGGAGCTGTTTTTT
CASSLMGLPGTVNTGELFF
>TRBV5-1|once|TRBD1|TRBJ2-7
TGCGCCAGCAGCCCGAGCAGGGGGCAGTACGAGCAGTACTTC
CASSPSRGQYEQYF
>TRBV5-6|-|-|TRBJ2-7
TGTGCCAGCAGCCCCGGGACAACATACGAGCAGTACTTC
CASSPGTTYEQYF
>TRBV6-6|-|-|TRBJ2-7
TGTGCCAGCAGTTACTCGACCGGGAACGGCGAGCAGTACTTC
CASSYSTGNGEQYF
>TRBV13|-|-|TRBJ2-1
TGTGCCAGCAGCTTACATTCAGGGGCGGCCGAGCAGTTCTTC
CASSLHSGAAEQFF
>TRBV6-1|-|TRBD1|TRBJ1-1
TGTGCCAGCAGTGCAATACAGGGGGCAAGGACAATGAACACTGAAGCTTTCTTT
CASSAIQGARTMNTEAFF
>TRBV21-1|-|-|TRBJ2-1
TGTGCCAGCAGCAAGGAACCTAGCCTCGACGCCTACAATGAGCAGTTCTTC
CASSKEPSLDAYNEQFF
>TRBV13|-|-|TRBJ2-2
TGTGCCAGCAGCGCCGGAGGGCCTTACGCCGGAGAGCTGTTTTTT
CASSAGGPYAGELFF
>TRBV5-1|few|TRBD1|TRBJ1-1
TGCGCCAGCAGCTCCTGGACAGGGAGAAACACTGAAGCTTTCTTT
CASSSWTGRNTEAFF
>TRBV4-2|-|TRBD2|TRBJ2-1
TGTGCCAGCAGCCAACCTGTTAGCGGGAGTCGGTTCTTC
CASSQPVSGSRFF
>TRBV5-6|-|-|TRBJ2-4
TGTGCCAGCAGCTTGGTCAGCGGGCCTCAGGCCAAAAACATTCAGTACTTC
CASSLVSGPQAKNIQYF
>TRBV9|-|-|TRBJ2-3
TGTGCCAGCAGCGCCCGCCAGAAGACGCAGTATTTT
CASSARQKTQYF
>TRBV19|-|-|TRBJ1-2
TGTGCCAGTAGTATAGTGGGCAGCGGCGACTATGGCTACACCTTC
CASSIVGSGDYGYTF
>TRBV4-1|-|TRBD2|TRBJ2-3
TGCGCCAGCAATCTGGGAGTAGCGGGATCGGCAGATACGCAGTATTTT
CASNLGVAGSADTQYF
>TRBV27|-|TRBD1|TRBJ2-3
TGTGCCAGCAGTTTAGACAGGGGAACAGATACGCAGTATTTT
CASSLDRGTDTQYF
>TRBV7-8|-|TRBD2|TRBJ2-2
TGTGCCAGCAGCATACCGGGACTAGCGGGAGGCACGAACACCGGGGAGCTGTTTTTT
CASSIPGLAGGTNTGELFF
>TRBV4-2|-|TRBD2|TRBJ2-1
TGTGCCAGCAGCCAACCGGGACTAGCGGGTTGGAATGAGCAGTTCTTC
CASSQPGLAGWNEQFF